This T cell receptor (beta chain) appears in the sequencing data of a study of CD8+ T cells in alopecia areata. Broader study findings: Between patients, shared TCR sequences were less clear than in mice. This was possibly due in part to HLA diversity in the patient population.

V gave up 7 bases and J gave up 4 bases, with 13 bases separating them. The CDR3 contains 12 residues. CDR1 is SQVTM, CDR2 ANQGSEA, per germline. Investigators isolated RNA and reverse transcribed it into cDNA to act as the sequencing template. This table comes from immunoSEQ multiplex PCR, and its TCRdb copy is limited to in-frame clones, with some not included. In the table there are around 140,000 clones, around three fifths of which are singletons. This clone turned up a few times. What it recognizes is unknown. The origin of this receptor is a human donor with alopecia areata. The rearrangement links TRBV29-1 to TRBJ2-5; tentative D call: TRBD2 (5 bases). Sequences were derived from CD4+ T cells sorted from blood, sampled at week 0. Written as DNA, the CDR3 is TGCAGCGAAGCGGTGTTGGGAGAGACCCAGTACTTC. Translated: CSEAVLGETQYF.